The entry below describes one T cell receptor beta chain. Original handling: Amplification of reference gene primers was used by the study to estimate nucleated cell counts. Clones were read by immunoSEQ multiplex PCR, and TCRdb kept only the in-frame ones, dropping some. The V and J calls and clone size were taken over from that table, and D and trimming were inferred from the DNA. The sample carries 180,000 or so clones, 70% to 90% recorded once. These data originate in a study of blood T cell repertoires in COVID-19. On the study more broadly: Material from acute and convalescent COVID-19 was sourced from the United States, Italy and Spain. Sources were T cells, B-cell-depleted T cells, or PBMCs; the material itself was cDNA or gDNA.

The germline gives CDR1 SNHLY, CDR2 FYNNEI. Deletions cut 6 bases from V and 8 bases from J, with 16 bases between. CDR3 length equals 14 residues. The rearrangement joins TRBV2 to TRBJ2-2; tentatively, D is TRBD1 (6 bases). This clonotype originated in a man between 18 and 35 years old with acute or convalescent COVID-19. The sequencing input was peripheral blood. The CDR3 spells CASRGQGGVGELFF. Written as DNA, the CDR3 is TGTGCCAGCAGGGGTCAAGGGGGAGTAGGGGAGCTGTTTTTT.